The present T cell receptor beta chain was sequenced within a study of cytomegalovirus exposure and HLA in healthy donors. Deletions cut 7 bases from V and 4 bases from J, with 10 bases between. CDR1 WSHSY and CDR2 SAAADI come from the germline V gene. The length of the CDR3 is 12 residues. PCR amplification relied on 60 Vbeta primers (plus 13 Jbeta primers). The protocol was immunoSEQ multiplex PCR, while the TCRdb copy is restricted to in-frame clones and leaves out a portion. The sample lists about 95,000 clones; around 79% were seen once. A note on this clone: The antigen is undetermined.

General study points: One variant, a missense change in DCLRE1C, was linked in a later analysis to TCR beta V- and J-gene trimming. Another analysis was done later, and it associated approximately 17,000 TCR beta sequences with HLA alleles at 0.05 false discovery rate.

This chain connects TRBV10-2 to TRBJ1-2; TRBD1 might be the D (6 bases). The sample was PBMCs. The sequence came from a woman in her thirties or forties in good health and CMV-seronegative. This CDR3 reads CASMKDSYGYTF. CDR3 sequence (DNA): TGCGCCAGCATGAAGGACAGCTATGGCTACACCTTC.